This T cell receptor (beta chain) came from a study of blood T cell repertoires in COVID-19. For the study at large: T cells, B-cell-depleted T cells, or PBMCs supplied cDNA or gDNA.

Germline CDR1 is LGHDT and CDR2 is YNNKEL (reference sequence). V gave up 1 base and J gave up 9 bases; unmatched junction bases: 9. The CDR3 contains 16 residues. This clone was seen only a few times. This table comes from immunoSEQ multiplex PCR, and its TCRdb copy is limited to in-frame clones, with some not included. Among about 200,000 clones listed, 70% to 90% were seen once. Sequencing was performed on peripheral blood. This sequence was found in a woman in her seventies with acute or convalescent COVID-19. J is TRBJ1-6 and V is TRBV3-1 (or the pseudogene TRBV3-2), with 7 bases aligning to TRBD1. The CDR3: CASSQGGQTAISPLHF. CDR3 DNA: TGTGCCAGCAGCCAAGGGGGACAGACTGCAATTTCACCCCTCCACTTT.